This T cell receptor beta chain was captured in a study of OX40 agonist ivuxolimab in advanced cancers. Study context: It was ivuxolimab, an agonistic anti-OX40 (CD134) antibody, that patients were treated with. Having had anti-PD-1, anti-PD-L1 or anti-CTLA-4 therapy before was allowed, and around 39% had some. Patients received ivuxolimab, an intravenous treatment, every 2 weeks at 0.01 to 10 mg/kg. Of mixed ages from about 23 to 90 and averaging about 56 years, the group was approximately 84% male.

V lost 5 bases to trimming and J lost 6 bases, with 8 bases between them. The germline V gene has CDR1 LNHNV and CDR2 YYDKDF (reference sequence). The CDR3 totals 12 residues. Generated by immunoSEQ multiplex PCR, the TCRdb table keeps only in-frame clones and is missing some. This sample yields around 100,000 clones, of which about nine tenths are seen a single time; 0.16% belongs to the top ten. This clone came up once. The rearrangement joins TRBV15 to TRBJ2-1; D possibly corresponds to TRBD1 (6 bases). The sample in question was CD4+ or CD8+ T cells sorted from blood, obtained in a trial of the OX40 agonist ivuxolimab. The sequence was obtained from an adult with an advanced solid tumor such as melanoma, head and neck, liver or kidney cancer. Here the CDR3 reads CATSQGGNEQFF. The CDR3 nucleotides are TGTGCCACCAGCCAAGGGGGCAATGAGCAGTTCTTC.